The 5 T cell receptor beta chains below were found in one sample sequenced in a study of blood T cell repertoires in COVID-19. Here immunoSEQ multiplex PCR was the method, and the copy in TCRdb shows in-frame clones only, minus some. The table records some 400,000 clones, nearly 90% of them present only once. The sample was PBMCs or T cells enriched from blood (not recorded which). These receptors were obtained from a woman aged 25 to 45 who had recovered from COVID-19.

This chain connects TRBV27 to TRBJ1-1; D may be TRBD1 (6 bases). Germline CDR1 MNHEY, CDR2 SMNVEV (reference sequence). V lost 5 bases and J lost 5, with 12 bases in between. The CDR3 runs 13 residues. This CDR3 is CASSLGARTEAFF. CDR3 in DNA: TGTGCCAGCAGTCTGGGGGCGCGGACTGAAGCTTTCTTT.

This chain connects TRBV6-4 to TRBJ2-6; no reliable D call. Germline V lookup: CDR1 MRHNA, CDR2 SNTAGT. V dropped 3 bases and J dropped 4 bases, with 7 bases sitting between them. The CDR3 covers 14 residues. The CDR3 DNA follows: TGTGCCAGCAGTGAACAGCAAGGGGCCAACGTCCTGACTTTC. It translates to CASSEQQGANVLTF.

This clone has just one count. This chain uses TRBV18 with TRBJ2-7; 9 bases agree with TRBD2. The CDR3 extends over 16 amino acids. J lost 5 bases, V lost 3 bases, and 11 bases had no gene match. Germline V gene lookup returns CDR1 KGHSH and CDR2 LQKENI. CDR3 bases: TGTGCCAGCTCACCTCAACCGGGACTAGCATCCCACGAGCAGTACTTC. This sequence encodes CASSPQPGLASHEQYF.

The V and J genes are TRBV5-6 and TRBJ2-7; maybe TRBD2 (5 bases). The length of the CDR3 is 16 residues. Germline V gene data show CDR1 as SGHDT and CDR2 as YYEEEE. V lost 3 bases, J lost 5 bases, and 21 bases lay in between. This CDR3 reads CASSSPDDPKGDEQYF. CDR3 DNA sequence: TGTGCCAGCAGCTCCCCTGATGATCCAAAGGGAGACGAGCAGTACTTC.

The V gene is TRBV15, the J gene TRBJ2-7; weak D call: TRBD2 (6 bases). The CDR3 runs 16 residues. The germline V and J ends were trimmed by 0 bases and 3 bases, with 15 bases remaining between them. CDR1 is LNHNV, CDR2 YYDKDF, per germline (reference sequence). The CDR3 reads CATSRESAGSIYEQYF. CDR3 nucleotide sequence: TGTGCCACCAGCAGAGAATCGGCGGGATCAATCTACGAGCAGTACTTC.